This TCR beta chain was recovered during a study of graft-versus-host responses after intestinal transplantation. Points on this clone: Its matching antigen is unknown.

V was clipped by 3 bases and J by 3 bases, with 12 bases between them. The CDR3 totals 14 residues. Germline V CDR1 and CDR2: SGHNT, YYREEE (reference sequence). Generated by immunoSEQ multiplex PCR, the TCRdb table keeps only in-frame clones and is missing some. The sample includes some 23,000 clones, roughly 86% seen only once; the top ten take 0.8% to 0.95%. This TCR came from a human donor who was the organ donor for an intestinal transplant. Sample: unstimulated CD8+ T cells sorted from spleen or lymph node cells, taken before transplant. This chain links TRBV5-4 with TRBJ1-2; no clear D. The CDR3 sequence is CASSSGSADYGYTF. The CDR3 DNA reads as TGTGCCAGCAGCTCAGGAAGCGCCGACTATGGCTACACCTTC.